This entry is about one T cell receptor (beta chain). Seattle patient enrollment occurred during active infection, with longitudinal follow-up thereafter. The sample comes from a study of blood T cell repertoires in COVID-19. Study-wide background: The United States, Italy and Spain provided the acute and convalescent COVID-19 samples.

In germline, CDR1 is WNHNN, CDR2 SYGVQD (reference sequence). The CDR3 is made up of 19 amino acids. The junction had 9 bases not matched to a gene; V was cut back by 0 bases and J by 0 bases. Per the authors' pipeline: Quantification of nucleated cells was approximated via reference gene primer amplification. The assay was immunoSEQ multiplex PCR, and TCRdb's table has in-frame clones only and misses some. V and J calls and clone size are as listed in that table; D and trimming were resolved from the DNA. In the table there are around 320,000 clones, around 92% of which are singletons. The gene calls are TRBV10-1 and TRBJ2-1; TRBD2 aligns across 9 bases. Sequences were obtained from peripheral blood. The receptor comes from a young woman with COVID-19, enrolled during active disease. The DNA for the CDR3 is TGCGCCAGCAGTGAGTCGGCCCTAGCGGGGACGAGCTCCTACAATGAGCAGTTCTTC. Its translation is CASSESALAGTSSYNEQFF.